A single T cell receptor beta chain is shown here with its context. The antigen it binds to is not known. Because the CDR3's place on the DNA is in doubt, the DNA is left out and the CDR3 is given as listed by TCRdb. According to the germline V gene (reference sequence), CDR1 reads SGHNT and CDR2 reads YYREEE. The CDR3 holds 13 amino acids from the cysteine to the phenylalanine. From each donor, a single peripheral blood sample of 90 to 150 mL on average was drawn into heparinised tubes. A BD FACSAria II was used to sort naive, central memory, regulatory and stem cell-like memory CD4+ T cells with a panel that included CD45RO, CCR7, CD25, CD127, CD95 and CD27. A purity above 98% was achieved for all sorted populations. PBMCs were separated immediately by Lymphoprep density gradient centrifugation and were stained directly, without being cultured. To minimize batch effects, samples were stained and sorted in pairs, one healthy donor with one patient per experiment.

The data belong to a study of beta chain features in type 1 diabetes (dated by TCRdb to 2017 to 2018). A note on the overall study: Mean age, gender distribution, total cell number and subset yield were not different between patients and healthy donors. Across all samples, 90 million to 130 million sorted cells were examined, and cell number per subset correlated strongly with RNA yield. In the study, recently diagnosed type 1 diabetes patients and matched healthy donors were compared on the TCRB repertoires of their sorted circulating CD4+ T cell subsets. Regulatory and stem cell-like memory subsets were isolated from only 8 patients and roughly eight healthy donors, whereas naive and central memory subsets came from all 30 or so donors.

The entire isolated RNA was reverse transcribed using the High Capacity cDNA Reverse Transcription Kit, and thus expressed TCRB transcripts were sequenced. Deep immunoSEQ sequencing was performed on naive, central memory and regulatory T cell samples, with an average of around 3.5 million total reads per sample. After sorted cells were lysed in RLT buffer, RNA was extracted with DNase-treated RNeasy Micro or Mini kits, with the choice depending on cell number. To prevent cross-contamination, each cell subset was processed individually, whereas patient and healthy donor samples were processed jointly. TCRB sequences were amplified from cDNA with the immunoSEQ multiplex PCR, producing 87-bp fragments spanning the CDR3 region. The amplicons were sequenced using the Illumina HiSeq platform. From the authors' description of their analysis: PCR bias was corrected computationally using synthetic template baselines, and reads within Hamming distance 2 were collapsed, with unmergeable singletons discarded. Reads were aligned to IMGT to assign V, D and J genes, CDR3 length, and insertions or deletions at six rearrangement sites. Within each subset, clonotype counts were normalized to the number of sorted cells before true diversity and Gini coefficients were calculated with the tcR R package. The overlap coefficient, calculated on TCRB nucleotide sequences, was used to quantify repertoire sharing. This is the immuneACCESS table as TCRdb keeps it, with only in-frame sequences that have V and J called. A part of the clones is gone; compared with another copy, unresolved V genes explain less than half, and the rest is unexplained. From that table come the V and J calls and clone size; the DNA was used to work out D and trimming. The sample records a few hundred thousand clones, 9.6% of which are singletons. About 0.6% of the sample comes from the top ten.

The research as a whole found: Sequencing cDNA rather than genomic DNA could over-represent highly expressing activated cells, although activation and CD3 levels did not differ between groups. Naive, central memory and regulatory TCRB repertoires appeared to be more alike among patients than among healthy donors. At VDJ recombination sites, type 1 diabetes patients had fewer insertions and more deleted nucleotides, which implies abnormalities in thymic rearrangement. Shorter templates might be favored by PCR, yet because patient and control samples were amplified and corrected together, any such skew would affect both groups equally. Because the HLA sub-analyses included only small numbers of individuals, any influence of HLA type on TCRB rearrangement was left unresolved. A moderate but significant shortening of TCRB CDR3 length was observed in type 1 diabetes patients in all four CD4+ subsets.

This TCR was sampled from a young man with type 1 diabetes. Specimen: central memory CD4+ T cells from blood. The chain links TRBV5-4 with TRBJ2-3; the table calls TRBD1, which could not be checked here. For the CDR3, the sequence is CASSLVGTGNSYF.